This T cell receptor (beta chain) was captured in a study of response to subunit inactivated influenza vaccine. MiXCR, run by TCRdb on the RT-PCR reads, gives a single entry per CDR3 protein. In the table there are hundreds of thousands of distinct CDR3 sequences, approximately 14% of which are singletons. As to this clonotype: What it recognizes is unknown.

CDR1 is MDHEN and CDR2 is SYDVKM in the germline V gene. The CDR3 totals 14 residues. V dropped 2 bases and J dropped 5 bases, with 10 bases sitting between them. Study outcomes and limitations: With each seasonal influenza vaccination, the authors suggested, few new T cells are recruited.

This sequence was found in a man in his fifties or sixties who received an inactivated influenza vaccine. The starting material was PBMCs from blood, obtained about 14 days before vaccination. The V call is TRBV28, the J call TRBJ1-5; no definite D call. The CDR3 protein is CASSLSLGYQPQHF. In DNA, the CDR3 is TGTGCCAGCAGTTTAAGCCTGGGCTATCAGCCCCAGCATTTT. Supplemented by reference TRBV28 and TRBJ1-5, the full variable domain reads DVKVTQSSRYLVKRTGEKVFLECVQDMDHENMFWYRQDPGLGLRLIYFSYDVKMKEKGDIPEGYSVSREKKERFSLILESASTNQTSMYLCASSLSLGYQPQHFGDGTRLSIL.